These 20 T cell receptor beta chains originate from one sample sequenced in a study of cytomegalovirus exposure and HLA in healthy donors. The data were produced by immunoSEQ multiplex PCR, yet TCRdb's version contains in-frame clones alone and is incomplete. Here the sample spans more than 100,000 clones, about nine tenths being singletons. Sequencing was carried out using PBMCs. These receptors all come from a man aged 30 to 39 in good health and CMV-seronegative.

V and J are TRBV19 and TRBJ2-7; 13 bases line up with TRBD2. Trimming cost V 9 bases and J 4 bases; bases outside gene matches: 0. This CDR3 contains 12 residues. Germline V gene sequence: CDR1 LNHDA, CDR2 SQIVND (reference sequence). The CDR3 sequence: CARGLAGYEQYF. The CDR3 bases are TGTGCCAGGGGACTAGCGGGGTACGAGCAGTACTTC.

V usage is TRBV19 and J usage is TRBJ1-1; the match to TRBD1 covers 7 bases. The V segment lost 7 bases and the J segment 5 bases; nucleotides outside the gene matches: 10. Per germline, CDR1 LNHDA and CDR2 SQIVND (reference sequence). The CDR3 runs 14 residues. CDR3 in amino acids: CASMGVTGWTEAFF. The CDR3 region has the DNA TGTGCCAGTATGGGGGTGACAGGGTGGACTGAAGCTTTCTTT.

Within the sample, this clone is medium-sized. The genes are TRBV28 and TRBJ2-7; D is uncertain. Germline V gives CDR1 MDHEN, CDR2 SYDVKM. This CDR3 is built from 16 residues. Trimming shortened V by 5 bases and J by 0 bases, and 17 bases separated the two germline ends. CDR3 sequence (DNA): TGTGCCAGCAGTATCATGTTGGTGGAGAGCTCCTACGAGCAGTACTTC. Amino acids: CASSIMLVESSYEQYF.

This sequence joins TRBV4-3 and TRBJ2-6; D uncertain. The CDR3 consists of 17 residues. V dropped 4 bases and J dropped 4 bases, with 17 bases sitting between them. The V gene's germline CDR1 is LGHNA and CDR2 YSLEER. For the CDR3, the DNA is TGCGCCAGCAGCCGCACAACCCCAGGCCGGGGGGCCAACGTCCTGACTTTC. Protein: CASSRTTPGRGANVLTF.

DNA of the CDR3: TGTGCCAGTAGTCCTTTTGATCGGGACACTGTTAACTATGGCTACACCTTC. This codes for CASSPFDRDTVNYGYTF. The rearrangement uses TRBV19 and TRBJ1-2, with D perhaps TRBD1 (6 bases). The germline CDR1 and CDR2 sequences are LNHDA and SQIVND (reference sequence). This CDR3 has 17 amino acids. Trimming removed 5 bases from V and 1 base from J, with 20 bases in between.

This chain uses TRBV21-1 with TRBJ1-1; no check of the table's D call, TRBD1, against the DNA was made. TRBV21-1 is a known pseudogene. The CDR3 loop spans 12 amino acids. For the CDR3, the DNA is TGTGCCAGCAGCAAAGGGGCAACTGAAGCTTTCTTT. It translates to CASSKGATEAFF.

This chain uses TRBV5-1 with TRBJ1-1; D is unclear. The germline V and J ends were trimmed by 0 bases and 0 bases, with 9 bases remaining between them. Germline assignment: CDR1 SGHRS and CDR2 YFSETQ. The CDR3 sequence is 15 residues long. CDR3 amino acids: CASSLAVSMNTEAFF. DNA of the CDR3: TGCGCCAGCAGCTTGGCCGTGTCTATGAACACTGAAGCTTTCTTT.

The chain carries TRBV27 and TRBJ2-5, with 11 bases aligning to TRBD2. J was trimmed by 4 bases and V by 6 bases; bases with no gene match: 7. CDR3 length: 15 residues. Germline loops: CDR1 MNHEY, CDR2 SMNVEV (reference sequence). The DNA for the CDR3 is TGTGCCAGCAGACTTAGCGGGAGGGCCCCAGAGACCCAGTACTTC. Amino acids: CASRLSGRAPETQYF.

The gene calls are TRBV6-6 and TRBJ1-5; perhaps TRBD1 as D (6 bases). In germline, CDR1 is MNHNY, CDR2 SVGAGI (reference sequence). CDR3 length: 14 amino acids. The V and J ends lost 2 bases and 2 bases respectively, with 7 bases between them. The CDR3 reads CASSYAGGNQPQHF. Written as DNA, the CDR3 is TGTGCCAGCAGTTACGCAGGGGGCAATCAGCCCCAGCATTTT.

CDR3 nucleotide sequence: TGCGCCAGCACCCTGGGACAGCCTAATGAAAAACTGTTTTTT. Its translation is CASTLGQPNEKLFF. This sequence joins TRBV5-1 and TRBJ1-4, with 7 nucleotides matching TRBD1. Germline CDR1 and CDR2: SGHRS and YFSETQ. The CDR3 runs 14 residues. V was pared by 6 bases and J by 3 bases, with 5 bases of the junction left unmatched.

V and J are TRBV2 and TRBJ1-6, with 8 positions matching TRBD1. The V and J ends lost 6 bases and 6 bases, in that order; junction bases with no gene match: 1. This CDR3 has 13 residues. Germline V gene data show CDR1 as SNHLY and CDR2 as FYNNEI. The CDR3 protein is CASRQGVNSPLHF. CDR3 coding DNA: TGTGCCAGCAGACAGGGGGTTAATTCACCCCTCCACTTT.

The CDR3 is CASSDRAGDFYEQYF. CDR3 DNA sequence: TGTGCCAGCAGCGACCGAGCGGGAGACTTTTACGAGCAGTACTTC. This chain connects TRBV5-4 to TRBJ2-7, with 8 bases identical to TRBD2. Germline V gene sequence: CDR1 SGHNT, CDR2 YYREEE (reference sequence). The CDR3 covers 15 residues. Unmatched junction bases numbered 10, after V lost 4 bases and J lost 4 bases.

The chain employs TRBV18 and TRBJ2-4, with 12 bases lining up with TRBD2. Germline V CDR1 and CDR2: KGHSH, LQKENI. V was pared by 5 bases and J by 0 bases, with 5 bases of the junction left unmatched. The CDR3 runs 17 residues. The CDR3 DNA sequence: TGTGCCAGCTCAAGACTAGCGGGAGATGGAGCCAAAAACATTCAGTACTTC. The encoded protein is CASSRLAGDGAKNIQYF.

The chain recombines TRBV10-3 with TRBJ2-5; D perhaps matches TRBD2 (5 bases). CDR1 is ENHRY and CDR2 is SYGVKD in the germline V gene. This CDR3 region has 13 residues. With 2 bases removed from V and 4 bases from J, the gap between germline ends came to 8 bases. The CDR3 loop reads CAISERGAETQYF. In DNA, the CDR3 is TGTGCCATCAGTGAGCGGGGAGCAGAGACCCAGTACTTC.

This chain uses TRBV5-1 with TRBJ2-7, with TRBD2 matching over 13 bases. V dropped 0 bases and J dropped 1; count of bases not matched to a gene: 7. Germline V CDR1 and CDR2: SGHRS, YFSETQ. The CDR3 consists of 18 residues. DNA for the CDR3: TGCGCCAGCAGCTTGGATTGGACTAGCGGGAGTAGTTCCTACGAGCAGTACTTC. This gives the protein CASSLDWTSGSSSYEQYF.

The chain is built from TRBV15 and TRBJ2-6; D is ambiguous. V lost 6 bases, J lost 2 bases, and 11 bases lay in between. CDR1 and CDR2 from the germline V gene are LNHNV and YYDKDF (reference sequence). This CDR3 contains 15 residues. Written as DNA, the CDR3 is TGTGCCACCAGTGAGCAGGCCACTGGGGCCAACGTCCTGACTTTC. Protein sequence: CATSEQATGANVLTF.

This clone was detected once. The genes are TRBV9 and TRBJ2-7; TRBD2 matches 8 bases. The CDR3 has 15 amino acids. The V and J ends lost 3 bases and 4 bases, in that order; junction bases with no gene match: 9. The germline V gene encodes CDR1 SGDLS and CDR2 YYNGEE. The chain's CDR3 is CASSALDSGAYEQYF. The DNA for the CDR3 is TGTGCCAGCAGCGCCCTCGATAGCGGGGCTTACGAGCAGTACTTC.

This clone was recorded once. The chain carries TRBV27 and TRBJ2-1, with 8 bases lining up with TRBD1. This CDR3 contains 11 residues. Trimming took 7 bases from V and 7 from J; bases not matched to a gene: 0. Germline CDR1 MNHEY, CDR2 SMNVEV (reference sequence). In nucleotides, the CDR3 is TGTGCCAGCAACAGGGGGAATGAGCAGTTCTTC. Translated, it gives CASNRGNEQFF.

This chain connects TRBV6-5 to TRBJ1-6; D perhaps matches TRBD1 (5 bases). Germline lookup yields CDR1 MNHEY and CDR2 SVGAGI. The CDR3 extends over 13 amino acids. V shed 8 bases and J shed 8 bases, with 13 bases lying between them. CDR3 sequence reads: CASRRALDSPLHF. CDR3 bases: TGTGCCAGCCGCAGGGCGTTGGATTCACCCCTCCACTTT.

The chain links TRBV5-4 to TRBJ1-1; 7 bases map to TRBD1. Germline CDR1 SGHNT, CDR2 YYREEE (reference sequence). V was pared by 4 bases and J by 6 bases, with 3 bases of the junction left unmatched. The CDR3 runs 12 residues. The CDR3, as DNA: TGTGCCAGCAGCCCTGACAGGGCTGAAGCTTTCTTT. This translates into CASSPDRAEAFF.